This T cell receptor (beta chain) was documented in a study of T-cell reconstitution after alpha-beta-depleted transplantation in children (dated by TCRdb to about 2016). General notes on the study: Using TCR repertoire profiling, the study quantitatively followed how T-cell immune reconstitution unfolded in children after TCRalphabeta/CD19-depleted allogeneic hematopoietic cell transplantation. Overall study outcomes, separate from this receptor: Over subsequent months, a decline in hyperexpanded clone frequencies was noted, and after one year, T-cell counts and TCRbeta diversity were mostly ascribed to newly produced T cells. In some patients, the high TCRbeta diversity seen at day 60 was put down to recipient T cells and intrathymic progenitors that had survived conditioning. About two months after transplant, the apparently early recovery of alphabetaT-cell counts reportedly depended on just several hundred clones that had expanded rapidly and came from non-depleted graft cells.

V gives up 0 bases and J gives up 4 bases, and the segment between their germline ends measures 14 bases. Counted from cysteine to phenylalanine, this CDR3 has 16 amino acids. Only the CDR3 part of the read is kept: 48 bases, read in frame from the first base. CDR1 and CDR2 were assigned from the germline V gene (reference sequence) as WNHNN and SYGVQD. The method was PCR. Instrument on record: Illumina HiSeq 2500. TCR libraries were prepared with molecular barcoding, using unique molecular identifiers to normalize TCRbeta repertoire quantification. TCRdb trimmed public reads at Q25 via fastp, called clones via MiXCR and kept in-frame beta chains. Every distinct CDR3 protein forms one entry, paired with its most common genes and DNA. This sample gives 580,000 or so distinct CDR3 sequences in total; around 23% of them show up just once. The top ten clones comprise roughly 15% of the sample. Per the publication, the treatment or condition label means: allogeneic hematopoietic cell transplantation with graft depleted of TCRalphabeta T cells and CD19 B cells. TCRalphabeta/CD19-depleted allogeneic hematopoietic cell grafts were given to the transplant recipients, all of whom were children.

Worth noting for this clonotype: Its binding antigen is unknown. The sample holds no much larger clone one base away, and base qualities are not on file.

The origin of this receptor is a boy in the first two years of life who had a stem cell transplant for acute myeloid leukemia, so the T cells may come from the graft donor. The specimen comprised PBMCs, mostly from graft donor cells, sampled 360 days after TCRalphabeta/CD19-depleted stem cell transplant. Recombination linked TRBV10-1 to TRBJ2-3; the D gene is possibly TRBD1, with 5 bases matching. The base sequence is TGCGCCAGCAGTGAGTCCTGGACATCTCTGGCAGATACGCAGTATTTT. It encodes CASSESWTSLADTQYF.